Presented here are 20 T cell receptor beta chains from one specimen sequenced in a study of graft-versus-host responses after intestinal transplantation. These receptors lack a known antigen. The assay was immunoSEQ multiplex PCR, and TCRdb's table has in-frame clones only and misses some. This sample has roughly 110,000 clones, with approximately 94% found just once. The specimen was unstimulated CD4+ T cells sorted from spleen or lymph node cells, collected before transplant. The receptors were gathered from a human donor who was the organ donor for an intestinal transplant.

This chain uses TRBV5-4 with TRBJ2-3, with D maybe TRBD1 (5 bases). The CDR3 sequence is 16 residues long. Germline V lookup: CDR1 SGHNT, CDR2 YYREEE (reference sequence). The V gene lost 4 bases and the J gene lost 0 bases, with 15 bases spanning the gap. CDR3 residues: CASSRAADTSTDTQYF. Here the CDR3 DNA reads TGTGCCAGCAGCCGGGCGGCGGACACTAGCACAGATACGCAGTATTTT. The whole variable domain, filled in from reference TRBV5-4 and TRBJ2-3, reads ETGVTQSPTHLIKTRGQQVTLRCSSQSGHNTVSWYQQALGQGPQFIFQYYREEENGRGNFPPRFSGLQFPNYSSELNVNALELDDSALYLCASSRAADTSTDTQYFGPGTRLTVL.

This clone was seen a handful of times. The V call is TRBV6-5, the J call TRBJ1-3; D perhaps matches TRBD1 (5 bases). The CDR3 is 12 amino acids. The V end lost 5 bases, the J end lost 8 bases, and 10 bases lay between the germline ends. Per the germline V gene, CDR1 is MNHEY and CDR2 is SVGAGI. Here the CDR3 reads CASSPGRDTIYF. The CDR3 coding sequence is TGTGCCAGCAGTCCAGGGCGGGACACCATATATTTT.

The genes are TRBV30 and TRBJ1-2; D is unclear. Germline V gene data show CDR1 as GTSNPN and CDR2 as SVGIG (reference sequence). The CDR3 covers 12 residues. V lost 3 bases, J lost 7 bases, and 12 bases lay in between. CDR3 in amino acids: CAWRRGPGGYTF. In nucleotides, the CDR3 is TGTGCCTGGAGGCGTGGGCCAGGTGGCTACACCTTC.

V usage is TRBV18 and J usage is TRBJ2-5; D possibly corresponds to TRBD1 (5 bases). The length of the CDR3 is 14 residues. Germline V lookup: CDR1 KGHSH, CDR2 LQKENI. Trimming removed 2 bases at V and 5 bases at J, with 12 bases between. CDR3 in amino acids: CASSPSGLAETQYF. The CDR3 DNA reads TGTGCCAGCTCACCATCAGGGTTGGCGGAGACCCAGTACTTC.

This sequence joins TRBV6-1 and TRBJ2-7, with 11 bases identical to TRBD2. The germline V gene has CDR1 MNHNS and CDR2 SASEGT. This CDR3 has 16 amino acids. V was clipped by 0 bases and J by 4 bases; unmatched bases: 5. CDR3 nucleotide sequence: TGTGCCAGCAGTGAAGCGCTAGCGGGAGGTCTTTACGAGCAGTACTTC. Encoded protein: CASSEALAGGLYEQYF.

This clone was seen once. The chain uses TRBV30 and TRBJ1-1; D uncertain. The germline CDR1 and CDR2 sequences are GTSNPN and SVGIG (reference sequence). The CDR3 runs 13 residues. Trimming took off 2 bases at V and 5 bases at J, with 12 bases between the two ends. CDR3 region: CAWSPDSETEAFF. The DNA of the CDR3 is TGTGCCTGGAGTCCCGATTCAGAAACTGAAGCTTTCTTT. Full variable domain (rest looked up from reference TRBV30 and TRBJ1-1): SQTIHQWPATLVQPVGSPLSLECTVEGTSNPNLYWYRQAAGRGLQLLFYSVGIGQISSEVPQNLSASRPQDRQFILSSKKLLLSDSGFYLCAWSPDSETEAFFGQGTRLTVV.

The chain carries TRBV6-1 and TRBJ1-5; TRBD1 might be the D (5 bases). The CDR3 runs to 14 residues. The ends were cut back, 3 bases at V and 3 bases at J, with 9 bases in the middle. Looked up from germline, CDR1 is MNHNS and CDR2 is SASEGT. In DNA form, the CDR3 reads TGTGCCAGCAGTGACAGGGTTGACAATCAGCCCCAGCATTTT. Residues: CASSDRVDNQPQHF.

The V call is TRBV5-1, the J call TRBJ1-5; 9 bases are a match to TRBD1. With 0 bases clipped from V and 0 bases from J, the junction kept 10 bases outside the gene matches. The CDR3 has 19 amino acids. The V gene's germline CDR1 is SGHRS and CDR2 YFSETQ. CDR3 loop: CASSLAGQGRGYSNQPQHF. The CDR3 nucleotides are TGCGCCAGCAGCTTGGCGGGACAGGGCCGTGGATATAGCAATCAGCCCCAGCATTTT.

J is TRBJ2-3 and V is TRBV7-8, with D uncertain. The CDR3 totals 11 residues. CDR1 is SGHVS and CDR2 is FQNEAQ in the germline V gene. Trimming cost V 6 bases and J 2 bases, with 3 bases left between them. CDR3 amino acids: CASRLTDTQYF. CDR3 DNA: TGTGCCAGCAGGCTCACAGATACGCAGTATTTT.

This chain connects TRBV5-4 to TRBJ2-7; 12 nucleotides match TRBD2. Looked up from germline, CDR1 is SGHNT and CDR2 is YYREEE (reference sequence). CDR3 length: 15 residues. Trimming took 1 base from V and 5 from J; bases not matched to a gene: 4. The CDR3 region has the DNA TGTGCCAGCAGCTTGAGACTAGCGGGAGTTAACGAGCAGTACTTC. Its translation: CASSLRLAGVNEQYF.

V is TRBV28 and J is TRBJ1-2, with 8 bases lining up with TRBD1. This CDR3 region has 11 residues. With V trimmed by 6 bases and J by 7 bases, 1 base remained unmatched. The germline V gene has CDR1 MDHEN and CDR2 SYDVKM. CDR3 nucleotide sequence: TGTGCCAGCAGGGACAGGGCTGGCTACACCTTC. Translating gives CASRDRAGYTF.

The rearrangement uses TRBV30 and TRBJ1-1; no definite D call. Trimming took 2 bases from V and 3 from J, leaving 13 bases between them. The CDR3 is 14 amino acids. Germline values: CDR1 GTSNPN, CDR2 SVGIG (reference sequence). CDR3 DNA sequence: TGTGCCTGGAGTAATGGACGGCAACACACTGAAGCTTTCTTT. It encodes CAWSNGRQHTEAFF.

This clone was seen only once. V usage is TRBV6-5 and J usage is TRBJ2-7; D remains unclear. Germline CDR1 and CDR2: MNHEY and SVGAGI. The CDR3 totals 14 residues. Trimming shortened V by 5 bases and J by 0 bases, and 11 bases separated the two germline ends. The DNA of the CDR3 is TGTGCCAGCAGTGAATTTCCCGGCTCCTACGAGCAGTACTTC. Its translation: CASSEFPGSYEQYF.

The chain carries TRBV7-9 and TRBJ2-7, with 7 bases that match TRBD1. Germline V gene lookup returns CDR1 SEHNR and CDR2 FQNEAQ (reference sequence). This CDR3 region has 15 residues. V lost 8 bases to trimming and J lost 2 bases; unmatched junction nucleotides: 12. CDR3 residues: CASFLGDSYTYEQYF. Written as DNA, the CDR3 is TGTGCCAGCTTCTTAGGGGACAGTTACACCTACGAGCAGTACTTC. The whole variable domain, filled in from reference TRBV7-9 and TRBJ2-7, reads DTGVSQNPRHKITKRGQNVTFRCDPISEHNRLYWYRQTLGQGPEFLTYFQNEAQLEKSRLLSDRFSAERPKGSFSTLEIQRTEQGDSAMYLCASFLGDSYTYEQYFGPGTRLTVT.

This clone was detected only once. The chain links TRBV11-2 to TRBJ1-4; 7 positions match TRBD1. Germline V gene sequence: CDR1 SGHAT, CDR2 FQNNGV. With V trimmed by 5 bases and J by 6 bases, 6 bases remained unmatched. There are 14 residues in the CDR3. The CDR3 region is CASSLRGGDEKLFF. CDR3 bases: TGTGCCAGCAGCCTCAGGGGGGGGGATGAAAAACTGTTTTTT.

The chain links TRBV5-1 to TRBJ1-5; D not resolved. In germline, CDR1 is SGHRS, CDR2 YFSETQ. Trimming took off 0 bases at V and 4 bases at J, with 11 bases between the two ends. The CDR3 runs 15 residues. The CDR3 reads CASSLDAGQNQPQHF. The CDR3 DNA sequence: TGCGCCAGCAGCTTGGATGCCGGCCAAAATCAGCCCCAGCATTTT.

CDR3 sequence: CAISESTAYEQYF. The CDR3 DNA reads TGTGCCATCAGTGAGTCGACGGCCTACGAGCAGTACTTC. This chain uses TRBV10-3 with TRBJ2-7; the D is unclear. V lost 0 bases and J 2 bases, leaving 5 bases between the germline ends. The germline V gene has CDR1 ENHRY and CDR2 SYGVKD. This CDR3 region has 13 residues.

This chain connects TRBV14 to TRBJ1-2; D call uncertain. This CDR3 has 13 residues. Germline loops: CDR1 SGHDN, CDR2 FVKESK. The ends were cut back, 0 bases at V and 4 bases at J, with 6 bases in the middle. CDR3 region: CASSQETFYGYTF. The CDR3 bases are TGTGCCAGCAGCCAAGAAACGTTCTATGGCTACACCTTC.

J is TRBJ2-7 and V is TRBV28; D may be TRBD1 (6 bases). The CDR3 is made up of 15 amino acids. Trimming pared 6 bases from V and 6 bases from J, leaving 21 bases between. Germline CDR1 is MDHEN and CDR2 is SYDVKM. The CDR3 DNA sequence: TGTGCCAGCAGGACCCATGGACAGACCTCAGCCGAGCAGTACTTC. The encoded protein is CASRTHGQTSAEQYF.

The chain recombines TRBV28 with TRBJ2-7; 10 nucleotides align to TRBD2. The CDR3 has 15 residues. J lost 7 bases, V lost 3 bases, and 9 bases had no gene match. CDR1 is MDHEN, CDR2 SYDVKM, per germline. CDR3 DNA: TGTGCCAGCAGTTTCTACCTAGCGGGAGAGGGGGAGCAGTACTTC. As protein: CASSFYLAGEGEQYF.